This TCR beta chain is drawn from a study of vaccination effects on CD4 cells after COVID-19. Background on the study: CD4+ T cells specific for antigen were expanded with viral peptide pools by the ViraFEST assay before sequencing.

The method was immunoSEQ multiplex PCR; TCRdb's version includes in-frame clones alone and lacks a portion of them. The table has 65,000 to 90,000 clones, roughly four fifths seen once; the top ten hold approximately 2%. As concerns this clone: Its target is not known.

Culture proceeded for 10 days, and CD4+ T cells were then isolated. Of the BNT162b2 and mRNA-1273 vaccines, participants received two doses of one or the other. The CDR3 length is 15 residues. With 1 base clipped from V and 6 bases from J, the junction kept 4 bases outside the gene matches. Per the germline V gene, CDR1 is LGHDT and CDR2 is YNNKEL (reference sequence). Specimen: CD4+ T cells from PBMCs cultured without peptide, collected after COVID-19 vaccination. J is TRBJ1-5 and V is TRBV3-1 (or the pseudogene TRBV3-2), with TRBD1 matching 9 bases. This clonotype was sampled from a human donor who received a COVID-19 vaccine. The CDR3 region has the DNA TGTGCCAGCAGCCAAGGGACAGGGGTTCGTCAGCCCCAGCATTTT. Translating it yields CASSQGTGVRQPQHF.